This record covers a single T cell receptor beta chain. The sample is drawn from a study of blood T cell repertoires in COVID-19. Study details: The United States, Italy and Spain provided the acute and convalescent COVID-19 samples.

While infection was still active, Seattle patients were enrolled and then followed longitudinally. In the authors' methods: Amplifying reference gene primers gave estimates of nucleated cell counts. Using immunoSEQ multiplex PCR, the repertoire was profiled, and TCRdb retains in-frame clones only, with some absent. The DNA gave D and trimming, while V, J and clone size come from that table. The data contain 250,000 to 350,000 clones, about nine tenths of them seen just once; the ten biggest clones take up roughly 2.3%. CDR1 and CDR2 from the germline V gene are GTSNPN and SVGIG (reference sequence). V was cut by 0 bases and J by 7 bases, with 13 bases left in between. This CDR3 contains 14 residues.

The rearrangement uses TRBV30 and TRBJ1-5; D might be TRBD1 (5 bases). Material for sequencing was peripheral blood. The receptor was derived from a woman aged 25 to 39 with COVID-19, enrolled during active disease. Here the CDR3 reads CAWSVGRGRQPQHF. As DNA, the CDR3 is TGTGCCTGGAGTGTAGGGAGGGGCCGGCAGCCCCAGCATTTT.